Following are 21 T cell receptor beta chains from one sample sequenced in a study of cytomegalovirus exposure and HLA in healthy donors. The PCR contained 60 Vbeta and 13 Jbeta primers. Assay: immunoSEQ multiplex PCR; the TCRdb copy retains only in-frame clones and omits some. The profile shows under 150,000 clones, under 10% of them singletons. Specimen: PBMCs. All receptors derive from a woman between 40 and 55 years old in good health and CMV-seropositive.

The V gene is TRBV7-9, the J gene TRBJ2-1; 8 nucleotides line up with TRBD2. This CDR3 contains 14 residues. From germline, CDR1 is SEHNR and CDR2 FQNEAQ (reference sequence). With V trimmed by 1 base and J by 13 bases, 9 bases remained unmatched. CDR3 DNA sequence: TGTGCCAGCAGCTTAGTTGGAACGGGGGGGTATCAGTTCTTC. It translates to CASSLVGTGGYQFF.

A few counts support this clone. The chain joins TRBV18 to TRBJ2-4; a possible D gene is TRBD2 (5 bases). CDR3 length equals 14 residues. Germline V gene data show CDR1 as KGHSH and CDR2 as LQKENI. Trimming removed 5 bases at V and 6 bases at J, with 14 bases between. CDR3 sequence: CASSTGGWGNIQYF. CDR3 bases: TGTGCCAGCTCAACGGGCGGGTGGGGAAACATTCAGTACTTC.

The rearrangement joins TRBV9 to TRBJ1-1; TRBD1 is a possible D gene (6 bases). V was cut by 3 bases and J by 0 bases, with 9 bases left in between. The CDR3 has 14 amino acids. Germline lookup yields CDR1 SGDLS and CDR2 YYNGEE. The CDR3 sequence is CASSAGTLNTEAFF. The CDR3 bases are TGTGCCAGCAGCGCTGGGACACTGAACACTGAAGCTTTCTTT.

This clone was observed a few times. The chain joins TRBV27 to TRBJ1-5, with unresolved D. Trimming stripped 6 bases from V and 0 bases from J, with 9 bases between. Germline CDR1 and CDR2: MNHEY and SMNVEV (reference sequence). This CDR3 has 14 amino acids. CDR3: CASSAGYSNQPQHF. The CDR3 DNA is TGTGCCAGCAGCGCCGGGTATAGCAATCAGCCCCAGCATTTT.

This clone was seen a handful of times. The genes are TRBV7-7 and TRBJ2-1; the match to TRBD2 covers 11 bases. The CDR3 totals 17 residues. The germline CDR1 and CDR2 sequences are SSHAT and FNYEAQ (reference sequence). Losses at the gene ends were 5 bases for V and 6 bases for J; bases not matched to a gene: 12. The CDR3 sequence: CASSRLGTSGGGNEQFF. The CDR3 region has the DNA TGTGCCAGCAGCAGACTAGGAACTAGCGGGGGAGGCAATGAGCAGTTCTTC.

The table lists this clone with a few counts. The chain is built from TRBV5-4 and TRBJ1-6; 10 nucleotides line up with TRBD1. Germline V gives CDR1 SGHNT, CDR2 YYREEE (reference sequence). J lost 7 bases, V lost 4 bases, and 5 bases had no gene match. The CDR3 has 15 residues. For the CDR3, the DNA is TGTGCCAGCAGCGGGGGACAGGGGCAAAATTCACCCCTCCACTTT. Translated: CASSGGQGQNSPLHF.

The CDR3 reads CASSLGGQGTEKLFF. Written as DNA, the CDR3 is TGTGCCAGCAGCTTAGGGGGACAGGGGACTGAAAAACTGTTTTTT. The V call is TRBV7-9, the J call TRBJ1-4; 10 nucleotides line up with TRBD1. The germline gives CDR1 SEHNR, CDR2 FQNEAQ (reference sequence). The CDR3 consists of 15 residues. With V trimmed by 1 base and J by 7 bases, 3 bases remained unmatched.

V is TRBV5-3 and J is TRBJ1-6; tentatively, D is TRBD1 (5 bases). TRBV5-3 is an ORF, with its function uncertain. Trimming pared 1 base from V and 10 bases from J, leaving 9 bases between. CDR3 length: 13 amino acids. The CDR3 is CARSLLRGSPLHF. The CDR3 nucleotides are TGTGCCAGAAGCTTGCTGCGGGGCTCACCCCTCCACTTT.

This clone has a handful of counts. The chain employs TRBV14 and TRBJ1-4; D unclear. The CDR3 sequence is 17 residues long. V lost 0 bases and J lost 6, with 17 bases in between. Germline lookup yields CDR1 SGHDN and CDR2 FVKESK. The CDR3 here is CASSQEISGSLDEKLFF. DNA for the CDR3: TGTGCCAGCAGCCAAGAGATCTCGGGTTCTTTGGATGAAAAACTGTTTTTT.

This clone was seen a handful of times. V usage is TRBV2 and J usage is TRBJ2-5; D not resolved. The CDR3 has 9 residues. Trimming took 7 bases from V and 10 from J, leaving 7 bases between them. Germline V gene sequence: CDR1 SNHLY, CDR2 FYNNEI. As DNA, the CDR3 is TGTGCCAGCAACCCAGGCCAGTACTTC. Its translation is CASNPGQYF.

This clone was seen a handful of times. The rearrangement uses TRBV6-1 and TRBJ1-2, with 7 bases fitting TRBD1. Losses at the gene ends were 4 bases for V and 8 bases for J; bases not matched to a gene: 16. The CDR3 sequence is 16 residues long. Germline CDR1 and CDR2: MNHNS and SASEGT. CDR3 sequence: CASSGTGTASLRGYTF. Here the CDR3 DNA reads TGTGCCAGCAGTGGGACCGGGACAGCCTCACTAAGGGGCTACACCTTC.

There are a few counts of this clone. The chain joins TRBV6-1 to TRBJ1-1; 7 bases are shared with TRBD1. This CDR3 contains 12 residues. J was trimmed by 10 bases and V by 6 bases; bases with no gene match: 8. Germline V CDR1 and CDR2: MNHNS, SASEGT. Here the CDR3 reads CASRDLTGVAFF. Here the CDR3 DNA reads TGTGCCAGCAGAGACCTCACAGGGGTAGCTTTCTTT.

The J gene is TRBJ1-2, the V gene TRBV5-1, with 10 bases matching TRBD1. The CDR3 covers 17 residues. After removal of 4 bases from V and 3 bases from J, the junction contained 12 bases not matched to a gene. Germline V lookup: CDR1 SGHRS, CDR2 YFSETQ. The CDR3 DNA is TGCGCCAGCAGCCCCAAACCAACTGGACAGGGGGACTATGGCTACACCTTC. It codes for CASSPKPTGQGDYGYTF.

This clone has just a few counts. The V call is TRBV19, the J call TRBJ1-1; 7 nucleotides line up with TRBD1. Germline CDR1 and CDR2: LNHDA and SQIVND (reference sequence). Unmatched junction bases numbered 3, after V lost 0 bases and J lost 2 bases. The CDR3 contains 15 residues. CDR3 residues: CASSIEAGGNTEAFF. The CDR3 DNA is TGTGCCAGTAGTATAGAGGCAGGGGGAAACACTGAAGCTTTCTTT.

This chain links TRBV2 with TRBJ2-5; perhaps TRBD2 as D (5 bases). The V gene's germline CDR1 is SNHLY and CDR2 FYNNEI. Trimming cost V 3 bases and J 2 bases, with 16 bases left between them. The CDR3 length is 16 residues. In DNA, the CDR3 is TGTGCCAGCAGTGACTCCAGGACTGGATTTCAAGAGACCCAGTACTTC. Translated, it gives CASSDSRTGFQETQYF.

This clone was seen a few times. The chain links TRBV5-1 to TRBJ2-1, with TRBD2 as a possible D gene (6 bases). V lost 0 bases and J 9 bases, leaving 16 bases between the germline ends. The CDR3 runs to 15 residues. Germline V CDR1 and CDR2: SGHRS, YFSETQ. CDR3 DNA: TGCGCCAGCAGCTTGGTTGGCAAGAGGGACTTTGAGCAGTTCTTC. Encoded protein: CASSLVGKRDFEQFF.

V usage is TRBV10-3 and J usage is TRBJ1-2; D may be TRBD1 (6 bases). The CDR3 covers 12 residues. CDR1 and CDR2 (germline): ENHRY, SYGVKD. V gave up 7 bases and J gave up 7 bases, with 13 bases separating them. CDR3 in amino acids: CAINAGGAGYTF. Written as DNA, the CDR3 is TGTGCCATCAACGCGGGGGGGGCTGGCTACACCTTC.

V is TRBV7-6 and J is TRBJ1-1, with TRBD1 identical over 9 bases. CDR1 and CDR2 from the germline V gene are SGHVS and FNYEAQ. This CDR3 is built from 15 residues. J lost 6 bases, V lost 4 bases, and 9 bases had no gene match. Here the CDR3 reads CASSSPGQGTAEAFF. As DNA, the CDR3 is TGTGCCAGCAGCTCCCCGGGACAGGGTACCGCTGAAGCTTTCTTT. The whole variable domain, filled in from reference TRBV7-6 and TRBJ1-1, reads GAGVSQSPRYKVTKRGQDVALRCDPISGHVSLYWYRQALGQGPEFLTYFNYEAQQDKSGLPNDRFSAERPEGSISTLTIQRTEQRDSAMYRCASSSPGQGTAEAFFGQGTRLTVV.

This clone was seen only a few times. Written as DNA, the CDR3 is TGCGCCAGCAGCGTACAGGGTGGGGGCACTGAAGCTTTCTTT. It is translated as CASSVQGGGTEAFF. J is TRBJ1-1 and V is TRBV5-1; tentatively, D is TRBD1 (6 bases). V lost 4 bases and J 4 bases, leaving 14 bases between the germline ends. CDR1 and CDR2 (germline): SGHRS, YFSETQ. The CDR3 consists of 14 residues.

The chain uses TRBV27 and TRBJ1-4; no definite D call. The CDR3 runs 14 residues. CDR1 MNHEY and CDR2 SMNVEV come from the germline V gene (reference sequence). The V end was cut by 6 bases, the J end by 8 bases, with 16 bases between. The CDR3 protein is CASSPYSTVEKLFF. The CDR3 region has the DNA TGTGCCAGCAGCCCCTACTCAACAGTGGAAAAACTGTTTTTT.

This clone was found a few times. The chain recombines TRBV5-8 with TRBJ2-2; D uncertain. Germline values: CDR1 SGHTS, CDR2 YDEGEE. The CDR3 extends over 17 amino acids. Trimming pared 0 bases from V and 1 base from J, leaving 13 bases between. CDR3 in DNA: TGTGCCAGCAGCTTGGGATCGTGGTGGCTGAACACCGGGGAGCTGTTTTTT. Its translation is CASSLGSWWLNTGELFF.